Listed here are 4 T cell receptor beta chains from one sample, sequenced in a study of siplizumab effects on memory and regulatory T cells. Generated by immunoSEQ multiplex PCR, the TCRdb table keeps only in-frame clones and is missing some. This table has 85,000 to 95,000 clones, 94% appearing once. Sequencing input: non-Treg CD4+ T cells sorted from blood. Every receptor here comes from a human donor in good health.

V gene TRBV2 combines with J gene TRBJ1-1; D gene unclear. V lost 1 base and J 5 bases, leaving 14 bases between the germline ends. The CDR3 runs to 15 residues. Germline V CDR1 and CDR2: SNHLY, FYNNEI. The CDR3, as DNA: TGTGCCAGCAGTGAAGTTCGGGTACTGCGGACTGAAGCTTTCTTT. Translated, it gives CASSEVRVLRTEAFF.

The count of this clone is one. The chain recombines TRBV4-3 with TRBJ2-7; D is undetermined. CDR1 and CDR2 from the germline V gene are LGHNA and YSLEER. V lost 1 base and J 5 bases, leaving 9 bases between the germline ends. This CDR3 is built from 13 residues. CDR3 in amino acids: CASSQGYWHEQYF. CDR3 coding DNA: TGCGCCAGCAGCCAAGGGTATTGGCACGAGCAGTACTTC.

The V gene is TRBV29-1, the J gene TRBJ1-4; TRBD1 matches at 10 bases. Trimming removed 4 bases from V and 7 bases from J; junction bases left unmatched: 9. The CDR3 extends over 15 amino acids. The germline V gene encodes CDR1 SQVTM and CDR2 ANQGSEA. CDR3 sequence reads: CSVAPGTGVGEKLFF. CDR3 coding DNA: TGCAGCGTTGCCCCCGGGACAGGGGTGGGTGAAAAACTGTTTTTT.

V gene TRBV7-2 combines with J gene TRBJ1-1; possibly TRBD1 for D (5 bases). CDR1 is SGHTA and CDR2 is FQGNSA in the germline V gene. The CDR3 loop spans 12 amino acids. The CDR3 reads CDSWGVNTEAFF. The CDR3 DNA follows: TGTGACTCTTGGGGGGTGAACACTGAAGCTTTCTTT.